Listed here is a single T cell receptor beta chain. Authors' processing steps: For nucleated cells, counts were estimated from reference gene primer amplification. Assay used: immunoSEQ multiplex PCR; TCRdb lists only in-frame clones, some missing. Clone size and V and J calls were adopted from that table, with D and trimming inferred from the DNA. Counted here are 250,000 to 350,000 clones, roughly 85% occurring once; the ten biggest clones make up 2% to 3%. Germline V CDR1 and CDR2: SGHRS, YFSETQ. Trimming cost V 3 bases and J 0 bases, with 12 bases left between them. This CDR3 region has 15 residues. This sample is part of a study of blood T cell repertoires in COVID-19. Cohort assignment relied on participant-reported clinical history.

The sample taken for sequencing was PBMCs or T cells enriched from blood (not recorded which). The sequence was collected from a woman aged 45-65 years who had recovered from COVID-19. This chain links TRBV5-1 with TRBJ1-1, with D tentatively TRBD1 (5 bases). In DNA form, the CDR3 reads TGCGCCAGCAGCTCGCAGACAGAGTTGAACACTGAAGCTTTCTTT. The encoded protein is CASSSQTELNTEAFF.